The 25 T cell receptor beta chains below were found in one sample sequenced in a study of blood T cell repertoires in COVID-19 (dated by TCRdb to 2019 to 2021). Library generation was performed with the immunoSEQ multiplex PCR assay. The table was pulled from immuneACCESS by TCRdb, which kept in-frame rearrangements only. Such tables lose some clones; where checked, under half of the loss comes from unresolved V genes, and the rest has no known cause. Across this sample there are some 60,000 clones, with approximately 84% seen only once. Around 9.1% of the sample is taken by the ten largest. Sequencing was performed on peripheral blood. Receptors were obtained from a man older than 75 with COVID-19, enrolled during active disease.

The genes are TRBV29-1 and TRBJ2-1, with a possible D match to TRBD1 (6 bases). The CDR3 is 11 residues long. V lost 7 bases and J lost 4, with 8 bases in between. CDR1 SQVTM and CDR2 ANQGSEA come from the germline V gene. CDR3 residues: CSGDTYNEQFF. The CDR3 nucleotides read TGCAGCGGGGACACGTACAATGAGCAGTTCTTC.

The CDR3 DNA reads TGTGCCACCAGTGATCCGACAGAGAGCAATCAGCCCCAGCATTTT. Amino acid sequence: CATSDPTESNQPQHF. The chain links TRBV24-1 to TRBJ1-5; D possibly corresponds to TRBD1 (5 bases). Trimming cost V 3 bases and J 1 base, with 9 bases left between them. The length of the CDR3 is 15 residues. Germline CDR1 and CDR2: KGHDR and SFDVKD.

The chain carries TRBV7-8 and TRBJ1-6; no clear D. The ends were cut back, 9 bases at V and 10 bases at J, with 16 bases in the middle. Germline CDR1 and CDR2: SGHVS and FQNEAQ. This CDR3 has 13 residues. The DNA of the CDR3 is TGTGCCAGTCACCGGGCAGGAGGATCACCCCTCCACTTT. This codes for CASHRAGGSPLHF.

V usage is TRBV4-3 and J usage is TRBJ2-3; 9 nucleotides match TRBD2. This CDR3 has 17 residues. Trimming cost V 4 bases and J 6 bases; bases outside gene matches: 14. Germline V gives CDR1 LGHNA, CDR2 YSLEER. CDR3 amino acids: CASSLRGRGGAGDTQYF. The CDR3 nucleotides read TGCGCCAGCAGCCTAAGAGGCCGCGGGGGGGCAGGTGATACGCAGTATTTT.

This clone was recorded a few times. V usage is TRBV10-3 and J usage is TRBJ2-1, with 11 bases lining up with TRBD2. The CDR3 consists of 16 residues. The ends lost 4 bases at V and 5 bases at J; junction bases unmatched: 7. Per the germline V gene, CDR1 is ENHRY and CDR2 is SYGVKD. The CDR3 nucleotides are TGTGCCATCAGTGGACCTAGCGGGGGGCTAAACAATGAGCAGTTCTTC. Translating it yields CAISGPSGGLNNEQFF.

This chain connects TRBV5-1 to TRBJ2-7, with D possibly TRBD2 on 6 matching bases. Between the trimmed V and J ends, which lost 5 bases and 5 bases, there was a span of 11 bases. Germline lookup yields CDR1 SGHRS and CDR2 YFSETQ. CDR3 length equals 12 residues. The DNA for the CDR3 is TGCGCCAGCAGTCGCCCGGGGGACGAGCAGTACTTC. This codes for CASSRPGDEQYF.

The chain joins TRBV5-1 to TRBJ2-3, with D possibly TRBD2 on 6 matching bases. The germline V gene has CDR1 SGHRS and CDR2 YFSETQ. V lost 3 bases and J 1 base, leaving 12 bases between the germline ends. The CDR3 extends over 15 amino acids. In DNA, the CDR3 is TGCGCCAGCAGCTCTCCGGGACTTCGCACAGATACGCAGTATTTT. Translating gives CASSSPGLRTDTQYF.

This clone was observed a single time. The chain uses TRBV28 and TRBJ2-7; tentative D call: TRBD1 (6 bases). This CDR3 spans 12 amino acids. The germline V gene encodes CDR1 MDHEN and CDR2 SYDVKM. Between the trimmed V and J ends, which lost 5 bases and 3 bases, there was a span of 8 bases. CDR3 DNA sequence: TGTGCCAGCAGTAGGGGGTACTACGAGCAGTACGTC. This translates into CASSRGYYEQYV.

This chain links TRBV24-1 with TRBJ2-2, with a weak D call TRBD1 (6 bases). Germline V gives CDR1 KGHDR, CDR2 SFDVKD. The CDR3 has 16 residues. The V end was cut by 4 bases, the J end by 7 bases, with 18 bases between. In nucleotides, the CDR3 is TGTGCCACCAGTGACCCCCGACAGGCCCTCGGCGGGGAGCTGTTTTTT. Its translation is CATSDPRQALGGELFF.

The V gene is TRBV7-9, the J gene TRBJ2-7; 7 bases are a match to TRBD2. The CDR3 has 13 residues. CDR1 is SEHNR, CDR2 FQNEAQ, per germline (reference sequence). Here the CDR3 DNA reads TGTGCAGCAGCCAGGACTAGCTCCTACGAGCAGTACGTC. Translation: CAAARTSSYEQYV.

The genes are TRBV30 and TRBJ1-2; a possible D gene is TRBD1 (6 bases). Germline CDR1 GTSNPN, CDR2 SVGIG (reference sequence). V lost 0 bases, J lost 7 bases, and 15 bases lay in between. The CDR3 covers 14 residues. The CDR3 sequence is CAWSVGGGLIGYTF. The DNA for the CDR3 is TGTGCCTGGAGTGTGGGCGGGGGGCTGATTGGCTACACCTTC.

This chain uses TRBV3-1 (or the pseudogene TRBV3-2) with TRBJ2-1, with TRBD2 identical over 16 bases. This CDR3 contains 17 residues. Germline CDR1 reads LGHDT; CDR2 reads YNNKEL (reference sequence). Unmatched junction bases numbered 1, after V lost 1 base and J lost 4 bases. The CDR3 nucleotides are TGTGCCAGCAGCCAAGGGGGACTAGCGGGAGGGTACAATGAGCAGTTCTTC. Translation gives CASSQGGLAGGYNEQFF.

The CDR3 protein is CASSLSRQNEQFF. DNA of the CDR3: TGTGCCAGCAGCTTGTCAAGACAGAATGAGCAGTTCTTC. The V gene is TRBV5-5, the J gene TRBJ2-1, with D tentatively TRBD1 (5 bases). With 1 base removed from V and 7 bases from J, the gap between germline ends came to 9 bases. The CDR3 sequence is 13 residues long. Germline V lookup: CDR1 SGHKS, CDR2 YYEKEE (reference sequence).

This chain connects TRBV7-2 to TRBJ1-3; 7 bases align to TRBD1. CDR3 length: 15 amino acids. V lost 0 bases to trimming and J lost 4 bases; unmatched junction nucleotides: 3. CDR1 is SGHTA and CDR2 is FQGNSA in the germline V gene. Here the CDR3 DNA reads TGTGCCAGCAGCTTAGCCGGGACAGTCGGAAACACCATATATTTT. This gives the protein CASSLAGTVGNTIYF.

V usage is TRBV20-1 and J usage is TRBJ2-2, with TRBD2 as a possible D gene (6 bases). Germline values: CDR1 DFQATT, CDR2 SNEGSKA (reference sequence). CDR3 size: 11 residues. V was pared by 6 bases and J by 8 bases, with 10 bases between. The CDR3 DNA sequence: TGCAGTGCCACACGGGGGGGGGAGCTGTTTTTT. Translating gives CSATRGGELFF.

The genes are TRBV7-9 and TRBJ1-1, with a possible D match to TRBD1 (6 bases). V lost 5 bases and J 5 bases, leaving 15 bases between the germline ends. The CDR3 contains 14 residues. Germline V gives CDR1 SEHNR, CDR2 FQNEAQ (reference sequence). The CDR3 reads CASSQMAQGTEAFF. The CDR3 DNA follows: TGTGCCAGCAGCCAGATGGCTCAGGGGACTGAAGCTTTCTTT.

A single count supports this clone. The chain has TRBV6-2 or TRBV6-3 and TRBJ1-1; D unclear. Germline V gene sequence: CDR1 MNHEY, CDR2 SVGEGT. The CDR3 runs 13 residues. Trimming left V 2 bases short and J 8 bases short, with 12 bases between. CDR3 DNA sequence: TGTGCCAGCAGTTACGGACGGGAGCTGGAAGCTTTCTTT. Residues: CASSYGRELEAFF.

The rearrangement uses TRBV5-4 and TRBJ2-1; 7 bases map to TRBD1. Trimming at V came to 4 bases and at J to 0 bases, leaving 10 bases not matched to a gene. This CDR3 is built from 17 residues. Germline values: CDR1 SGHNT, CDR2 YYREEE (reference sequence). The CDR3 DNA follows: TGTGCCAGCAGCACCGGGACAGCAGCAAACTCCTACAATGAGCAGTTCTTC. This codes for CASSTGTAANSYNEQFF.

The chain links TRBV6-2 or TRBV6-3 to TRBJ2-4, with 7 bases aligning to TRBD1. The V gene end was trimmed by 0 bases and the J gene end by 8 bases; junction bases not matched to a gene: 10. The CDR3 is 16 amino acids. Germline V gene lookup returns CDR1 MNHEY and CDR2 SVGEGT. The CDR3 region has the DNA TGTGCCAGCAGTTACTCCCGACAGGGACGCACTGACATTCAGTACTTC. This sequence encodes CASSYSRQGRTDIQYF.

The V and J genes are TRBV5-8 and TRBJ1-4; D not certain. There are 14 residues in the CDR3. The germline V and J ends were trimmed by 0 bases and 8 bases, with 11 bases remaining between them. Germline CDR1 is SGHTS and CDR2 is YDEGEE. The CDR3 DNA is TGTGCCAGCAGCTTGGGGCACCTAGGAGAAAAACTGTTTTTT. Amino acids: CASSLGHLGEKLFF.

The chain links TRBV24-1 to TRBJ1-2; D is perhaps TRBD1 (6 bases). Germline V gene data show CDR1 as KGHDR and CDR2 as SFDVKD. The CDR3 spans 15 residues. V was trimmed by 4 bases and J by 10 bases, leaving 21 bases between them. The CDR3 loop reads CATSDQAGTRGDYTF. Written as DNA, the CDR3 is TGTGCCACCAGTGACCAGGCCGGGACACGGGGGGACTACACCTTC.

The genes are TRBV4-3 and TRBJ1-3; D ambiguous. This CDR3 has 15 amino acids. Germline V gene sequence: CDR1 LGHNA, CDR2 YSLEER. Between the trimmed V and J ends, which lost 0 bases and 0 bases, there was a span of 6 bases. In DNA, the CDR3 is TGCGCCAGCAGCCAAGATAAGAGCTCTGGAAACACCATATATTTT. It translates to CASSQDKSSGNTIYF.

The chain couples TRBV24-1 to TRBJ1-1; 7 nucleotides line up with TRBD1. The V gene end was trimmed by 4 bases and the J gene end by 3 bases; junction bases not matched to a gene: 4. Germline CDR1 is KGHDR and CDR2 is SFDVKD. The CDR3 runs to 14 residues. The CDR3 sequence: CATSEPGTDTEAFF. The CDR3 coding sequence is TGTGCCACCAGTGAGCCCGGGACAGACACTGAAGCTTTCTTT.

This clone was seen a few times. The J gene is TRBJ1-5, the V gene TRBV6-5; D is uncertain. CDR1 is MNHEY, CDR2 SVGAGI, per germline. The CDR3 covers 15 residues. V was cut by 5 bases and J by 3 bases, with 14 bases left in between. The CDR3, as DNA: TGTGCCAGCAGTCTGGCTGGCGGGGTCAATCAGCCCCAGCATTTT. This gives the protein CASSLAGGVNQPQHF.

This clone has only a few counts. This chain uses TRBV10-3 with TRBJ2-7; D remains unclear. The CDR3 is made up of 13 amino acids. Germline CDR1 and CDR2: ENHRY and SYGVKD. Trimming cost V 2 bases and J 1 base, with 6 bases left between them. CDR3 sequence: CAISEGPSYEQYV. CDR3 DNA: TGTGCCATCAGTGAGGGCCCTTCCTACGAGCAGTACGTC.